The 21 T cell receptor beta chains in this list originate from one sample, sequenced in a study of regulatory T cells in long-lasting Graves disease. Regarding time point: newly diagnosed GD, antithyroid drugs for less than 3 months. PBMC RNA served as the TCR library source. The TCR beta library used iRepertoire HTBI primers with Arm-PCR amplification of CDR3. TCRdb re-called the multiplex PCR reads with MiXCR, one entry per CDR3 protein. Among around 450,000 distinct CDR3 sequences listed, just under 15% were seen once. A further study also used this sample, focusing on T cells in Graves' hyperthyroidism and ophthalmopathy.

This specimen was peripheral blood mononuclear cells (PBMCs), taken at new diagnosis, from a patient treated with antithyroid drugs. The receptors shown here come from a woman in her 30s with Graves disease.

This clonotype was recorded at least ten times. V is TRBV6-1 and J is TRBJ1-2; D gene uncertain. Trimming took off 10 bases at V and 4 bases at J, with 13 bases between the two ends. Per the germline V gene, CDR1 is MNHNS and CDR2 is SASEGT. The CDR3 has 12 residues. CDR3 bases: TGTGCCACGCGTGGCGGTAGCTATGGCTACACCTTC. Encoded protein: CATRGGSYGYTF.

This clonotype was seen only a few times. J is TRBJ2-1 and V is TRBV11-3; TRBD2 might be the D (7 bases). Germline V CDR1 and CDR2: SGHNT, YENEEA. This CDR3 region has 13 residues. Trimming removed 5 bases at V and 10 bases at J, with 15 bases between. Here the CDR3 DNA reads TGTGCCAGCAGCCCGGGGGGCGGCTGGGAGCAGTTCTTC. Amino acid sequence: CASSPGGGWEQFF.

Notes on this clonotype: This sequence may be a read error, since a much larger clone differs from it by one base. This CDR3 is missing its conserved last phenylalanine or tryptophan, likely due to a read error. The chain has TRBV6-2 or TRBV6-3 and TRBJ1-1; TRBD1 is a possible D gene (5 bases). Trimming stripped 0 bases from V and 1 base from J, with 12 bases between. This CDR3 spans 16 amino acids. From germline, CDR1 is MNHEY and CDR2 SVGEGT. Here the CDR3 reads CASSYSAGIWNTEAFS. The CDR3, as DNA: TGTGCCAGCAGTTACTCAGCAGGGATTTGGAACACTGAAGCTTTCTCT.

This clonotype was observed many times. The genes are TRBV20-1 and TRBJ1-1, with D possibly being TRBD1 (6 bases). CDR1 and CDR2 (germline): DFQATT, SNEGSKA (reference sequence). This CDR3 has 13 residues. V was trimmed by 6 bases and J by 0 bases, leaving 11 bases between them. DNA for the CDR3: TGCAGTGCCCCCCGGGGGCTGAACACTGAAGCTTTCTTT. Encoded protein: CSAPRGLNTEAFF.

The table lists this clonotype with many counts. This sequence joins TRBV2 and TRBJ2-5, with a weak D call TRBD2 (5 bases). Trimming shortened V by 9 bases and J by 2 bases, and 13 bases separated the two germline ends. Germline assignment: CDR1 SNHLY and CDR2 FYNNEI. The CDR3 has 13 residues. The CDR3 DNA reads TGTGCCAGGAATGGGCGGGTACAAGAGACCCAGTACTTC. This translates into CARNGRVQETQYF.

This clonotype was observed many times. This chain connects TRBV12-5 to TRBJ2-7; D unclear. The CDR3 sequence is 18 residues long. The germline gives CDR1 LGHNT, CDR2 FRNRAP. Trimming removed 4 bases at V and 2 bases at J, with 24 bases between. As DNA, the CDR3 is TGTGCTAGTGGTTGGAGACCCCTCTTTGTGGGCAGTACCTACGAGCAGTACTTC. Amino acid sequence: CASGWRPLFVGSTYEQYF.

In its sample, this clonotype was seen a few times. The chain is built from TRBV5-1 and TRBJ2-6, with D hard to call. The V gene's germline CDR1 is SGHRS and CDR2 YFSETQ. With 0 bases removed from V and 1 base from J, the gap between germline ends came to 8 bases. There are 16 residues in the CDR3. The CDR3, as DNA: TGCGCCAGCAGCTTGGGGTTTTTGTCTGGGGCCAACGTCCTGACTTTC. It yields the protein CASSLGFLSGANVLTF.

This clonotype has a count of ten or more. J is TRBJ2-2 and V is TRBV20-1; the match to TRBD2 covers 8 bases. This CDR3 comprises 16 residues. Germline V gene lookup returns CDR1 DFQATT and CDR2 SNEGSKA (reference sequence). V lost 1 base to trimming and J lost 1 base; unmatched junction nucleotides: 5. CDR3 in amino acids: CSARASGFRNTGELFF. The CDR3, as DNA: TGCAGTGCTAGAGCTAGCGGGTTTAGGAACACCGGGGAGCTGTTTTTT.

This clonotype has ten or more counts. CDR3 loop: CATSDSRGEAFF. The CDR3 nucleotides are TGTGCCACCAGTGATTCTCGGGGTGAAGCTTTCTTT. The rearrangement links TRBV24-1 to TRBJ1-1; D is ambiguous. Per germline, CDR1 KGHDR and CDR2 SFDVKD. Deletions cut 2 bases from V and 7 bases from J, with 7 bases between. The CDR3 sequence is 12 residues long.

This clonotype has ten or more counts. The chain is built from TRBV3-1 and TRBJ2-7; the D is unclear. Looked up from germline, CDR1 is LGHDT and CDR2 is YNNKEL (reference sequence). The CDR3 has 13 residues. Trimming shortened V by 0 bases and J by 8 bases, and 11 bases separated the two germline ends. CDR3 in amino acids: CASSQDRSWQQYF. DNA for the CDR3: TGTGCCAGCAGCCAAGATAGATCTTGGCAGCAGTACTTC.

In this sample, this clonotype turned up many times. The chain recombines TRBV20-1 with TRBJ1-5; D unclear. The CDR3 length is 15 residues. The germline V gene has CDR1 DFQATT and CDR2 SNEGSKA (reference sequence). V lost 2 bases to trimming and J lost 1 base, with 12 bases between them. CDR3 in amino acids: CSARTPGPSNQPQHF. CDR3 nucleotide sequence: TGCAGTGCTAGAACTCCAGGCCCGAGCAATCAGCCCCAGCATTTT.

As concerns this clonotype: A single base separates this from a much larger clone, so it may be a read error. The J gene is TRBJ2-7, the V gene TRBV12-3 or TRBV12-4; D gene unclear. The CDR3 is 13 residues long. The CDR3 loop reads CASSFDPNYERYF. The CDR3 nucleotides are TGTGCCAGCAGTTTTGACCCCAACTACGAGCGGTACTTC.

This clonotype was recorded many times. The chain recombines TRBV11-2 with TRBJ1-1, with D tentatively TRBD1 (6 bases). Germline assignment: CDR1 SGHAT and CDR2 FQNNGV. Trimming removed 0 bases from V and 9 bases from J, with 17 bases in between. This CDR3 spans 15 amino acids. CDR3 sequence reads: CASSLDWQGIYQAFF. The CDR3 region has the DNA TGTGCCAGCAGCTTAGATTGGCAGGGGATTTATCAAGCTTTCTTT.

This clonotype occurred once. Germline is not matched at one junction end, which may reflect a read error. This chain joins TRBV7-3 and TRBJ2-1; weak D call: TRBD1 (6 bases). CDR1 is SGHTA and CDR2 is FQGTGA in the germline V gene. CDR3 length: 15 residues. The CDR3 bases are TGCGCCAGCTACTTAGACAGGAGCTCCTACAATGAGCAGTTCTTC. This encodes CASYLDRSSYNEQFF.

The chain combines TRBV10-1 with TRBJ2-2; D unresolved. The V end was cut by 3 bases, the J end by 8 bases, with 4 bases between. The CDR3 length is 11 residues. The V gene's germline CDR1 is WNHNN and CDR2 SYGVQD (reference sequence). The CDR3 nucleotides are TGCGCCAGCAGTGACGGGGGGGAGCTGTTTTTT. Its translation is CASSDGGELFF.

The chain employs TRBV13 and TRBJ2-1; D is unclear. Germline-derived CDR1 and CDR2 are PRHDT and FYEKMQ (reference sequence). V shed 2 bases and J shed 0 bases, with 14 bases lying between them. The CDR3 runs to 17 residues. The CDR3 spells CASSLNQGLSSYNEQFF. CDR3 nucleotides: TGTGCCAGCAGCTTAAACCAAGGGCTGAGCTCCTACAATGAGCAGTTCTTC.

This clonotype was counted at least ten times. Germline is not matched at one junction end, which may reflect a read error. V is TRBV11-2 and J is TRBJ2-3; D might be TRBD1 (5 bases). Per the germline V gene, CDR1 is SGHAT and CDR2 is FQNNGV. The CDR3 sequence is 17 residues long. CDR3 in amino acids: CASSFVSAGFSTGTQYF. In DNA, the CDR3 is TGTGCCAGCAGCTTCGTCTCGGCCGGGTTCAGCACAGGTACGCAGTATTTT.

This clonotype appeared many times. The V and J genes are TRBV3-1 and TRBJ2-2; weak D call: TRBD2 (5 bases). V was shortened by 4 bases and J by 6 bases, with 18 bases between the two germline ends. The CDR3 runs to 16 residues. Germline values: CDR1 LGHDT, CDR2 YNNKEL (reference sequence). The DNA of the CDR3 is TGTGCCAGCAGCCTCAGATCGGGAAGAGGCGCCGGGGAGCTGTTTTTT. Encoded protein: CASSLRSGRGAGELFF.

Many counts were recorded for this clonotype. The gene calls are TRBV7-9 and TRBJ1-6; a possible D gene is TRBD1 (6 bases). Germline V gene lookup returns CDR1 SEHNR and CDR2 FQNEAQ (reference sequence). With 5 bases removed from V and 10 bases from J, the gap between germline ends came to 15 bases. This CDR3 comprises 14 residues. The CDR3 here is CASSPATGLSPLHF. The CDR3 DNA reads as TGTGCCAGCAGCCCCGCAACAGGGTTGTCACCCCTCCACTTT. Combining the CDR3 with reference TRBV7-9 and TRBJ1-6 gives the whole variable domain DTGVSQNPRHKITKRGQNVTFRCDPISEHNRLYWYRQTLGQGPEFLTYFQNEAQLEKSRLLSDRFSAERPKGSFSTLEIQRTEQGDSAMYLCASSPATGLSPLHFGNGTRLTVT.

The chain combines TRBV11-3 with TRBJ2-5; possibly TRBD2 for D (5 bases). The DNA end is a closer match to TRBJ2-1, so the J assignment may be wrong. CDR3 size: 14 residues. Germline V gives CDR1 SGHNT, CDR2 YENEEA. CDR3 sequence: CASSLDGLANEQFF. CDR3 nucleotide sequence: TGTGCCAGCAGCTTAGACGGGCTAGCTAATGAGCAGTTCTTC.

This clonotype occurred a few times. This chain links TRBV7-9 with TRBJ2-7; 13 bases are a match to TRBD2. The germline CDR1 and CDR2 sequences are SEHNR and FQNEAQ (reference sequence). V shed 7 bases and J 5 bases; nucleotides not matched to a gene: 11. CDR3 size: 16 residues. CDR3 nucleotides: TGTGCCAGCACCCAGGGGACTAGCGGGATGGGACACGAGCAGTACTTC. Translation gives CASTQGTSGMGHEQYF.